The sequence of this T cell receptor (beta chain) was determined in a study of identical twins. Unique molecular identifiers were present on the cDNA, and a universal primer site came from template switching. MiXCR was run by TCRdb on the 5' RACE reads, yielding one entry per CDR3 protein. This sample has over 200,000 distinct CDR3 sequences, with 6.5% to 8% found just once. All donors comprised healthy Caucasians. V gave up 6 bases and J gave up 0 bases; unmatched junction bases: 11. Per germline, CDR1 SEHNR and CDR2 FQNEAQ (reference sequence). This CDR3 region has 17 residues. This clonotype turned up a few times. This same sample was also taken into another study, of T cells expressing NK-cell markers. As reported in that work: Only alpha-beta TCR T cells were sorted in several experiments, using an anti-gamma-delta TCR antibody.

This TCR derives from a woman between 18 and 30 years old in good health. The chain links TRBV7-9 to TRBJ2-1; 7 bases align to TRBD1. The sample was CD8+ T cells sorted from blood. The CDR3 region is CASRRPTGTGSYNEQFF. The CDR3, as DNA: TGTGCCAGCAGACGACCGACAGGGACGGGCTCCTACAATGAGCAGTTCTTC.